Each of the 20 T cell receptor beta chains below was sequenced from the same sample in a study of shared clonotypes between healthy human individuals (dated by TCRdb to the early 2020s). Library preparation employed the immunoSEQ multiplex PCR assay. Entries here come from immuneACCESS through TCRdb and include only in-frame sequences with V and J called. Some clones fail to appear in such tables; in the studies checked, an unresolved V gene covers under half of the shortfall, and the cause of the remainder is unknown. The sample table records more than 2 million clones; 85% to 95% of these occur just once. Jointly, the top ten make up roughly 0.13% of the sample. Sequencing used naive CD4+ T cells sorted from blood. The intended sense of this specimen's cell subset or site label: CD45RA+ positively selected. These receptors were collected from a man younger than 35 in good health.

V is TRBV11-2 and J is TRBJ2-1; D might be TRBD2 (6 bases). V was cut by 6 bases and J by 0 bases, with 15 bases left in between. The germline V gene encodes CDR1 SGHAT and CDR2 FQNNGV. The CDR3 has 16 amino acids. CDR3 in amino acids: CASSPAGGSSYNEQFF. For the CDR3, the DNA is TGTGCCAGCAGTCCCGCCGGGGGAAGCTCCTACAATGAGCAGTTCTTC.

The chain recombines TRBV28 with TRBJ2-3; no firm D call. V was pared by 6 bases and J by 1 base, with 11 bases between. CDR3 length: 14 amino acids. Germline CDR1 reads MDHEN; CDR2 reads SYDVKM. The DNA of the CDR3 is TGTGCCAGCAGCCTCCCCGGCCGCACAGATACGCAGTATTTT. Translated: CASSLPGRTDTQYF.

The gene calls are TRBV6-1 and TRBJ2-3, with no clear D. V was shortened by 7 bases and J by 7 bases, with 15 bases between the two germline ends. Germline V gene sequence: CDR1 MNHNS, CDR2 SASEGT. The CDR3 totals 13 residues. CDR3 sequence reads: CASMSVSQNTQYF. CDR3 DNA: TGTGCCAGCATGTCAGTTTCCCAGAATACGCAGTATTTT.

About this clone: Additional DNA sequences in this sample encode the identical CDR3. This chain uses TRBV5-1 with TRBJ2-3, with unresolved D. The CDR3 contains 13 residues. The ends were cut back, 2 bases at V and 2 bases at J, with 6 bases in the middle. Germline V CDR1 and CDR2: SGHRS, YFSETQ. As DNA, the CDR3 is TGCGCCAGCAGCTTTGGAACCACAGATACGCAGTATTTT. Translating gives CASSFGTTDTQYF. Full variable domain (remainder filled in from reference TRBV5-1 and TRBJ2-3): KAGVTQTPRYLIKTRGQQVTLSCSPISGHRSVSWYQQTPGQGLQFLFEYFSETQRNKGNFPGRFSGRQFSNSRSEMNVSTLELGDSALYLCASSFGTTDTQYFGPGTRLTVL.

The chain uses TRBV7-2 and TRBJ2-3, with 8 nucleotides matching TRBD2. Per the germline V gene, CDR1 is SGHTA and CDR2 is FQGNSA. The CDR3 consists of 16 residues. Losses at the gene ends were 1 base for V and 6 bases for J; bases not matched to a gene: 9. The CDR3 spells CASSLGLSGGQDTQYF. In DNA form, the CDR3 reads TGTGCCAGCAGCTTAGGTCTCTCGGGAGGGCAGGATACGCAGTATTTT.

The V gene is TRBV6-7, the J gene TRBJ2-7; possibly TRBD1 for D (6 bases). TRBV6-7 carries the ORF label, with uncertain function. The CDR3 contains 14 residues. With 8 bases removed from V and 2 bases from J, the gap between germline ends came to 16 bases. DNA of the CDR3: TGTGCCAGCGGGACATTTGGTGAACCCTACGAGCAGTACTTC. As protein: CASGTFGEPYEQYF.

V is TRBV7-6 and J is TRBJ2-1, with D hard to call. CDR3 length: 11 residues. Germline V gene sequence: CDR1 SGHVS, CDR2 FNYEAQ. The V gene lost 5 bases and the J gene lost 5 bases, with 4 bases spanning the gap. The DNA of the CDR3 is TGTGCCAGCAGCACCCACAATGAGCAGTTCTTC. This gives the protein CASSTHNEQFF.

V is TRBV18 and J is TRBJ2-1; the D is unclear. This CDR3 is built from 12 residues. Trimming took off 4 bases at V and 6 bases at J, with 7 bases between the two ends. Germline V CDR1 and CDR2: KGHSH, LQKENI. The CDR3 DNA reads as TGTGCCAGCTCACTAAGGGTCAATGAGCAGTTCTTC. Its protein is CASSLRVNEQFF.

As regards this clone: Since a much larger clone is just one base distant, this may be a read error. The gene calls are TRBV5-4 and TRBJ1-1, with TRBD1 identical over 7 bases. With 4 bases clipped from V and 1 base from J, the junction kept 4 bases outside the gene matches. The CDR3 totals 14 residues. The germline V gene encodes CDR1 SGHNT and CDR2 YYREEE (reference sequence). CDR3 nucleotides: TGTGCCAGCAGCACACGGACAGGGAACACTGAAGCTTTCTTT. Its protein is CASSTRTGNTEAFF.

This chain connects TRBV10-1 to TRBJ2-3, with TRBD2 matching 11 bases. CDR1 and CDR2 (germline): WNHNN, SYGVQD (reference sequence). The junction had 4 bases not matched to a gene; V was cut back by 0 bases and J by 2 bases. This CDR3 region has 17 residues. CDR3 sequence: CASSESTSGALTDTQYF. The CDR3 region has the DNA TGCGCCAGCAGTGAGTCGACTAGCGGGGCGCTCACAGATACGCAGTATTTT.

Comment on this clone: One end of the junction does not line up with germline, which may come from a read error. V and J are TRBV10-3 and TRBJ2-7; D gene ambiguous. The CDR3 extends over 11 amino acids. In germline, CDR1 is ENHRY, CDR2 SYGVKD. For the CDR3, the DNA is TGTGCCATCAGGAAAAACTACGTGCAGTACTTC. It specifies CAIRKNYVQYF.

The rearrangement links TRBV7-2 to TRBJ2-7; TRBD1 is a possible D gene (6 bases). V lost 3 bases, J lost 1 base, and 10 bases lay in between. CDR3 length equals 14 residues. Germline lookup yields CDR1 SGHTA and CDR2 FQGNSA. The DNA of the CDR3 is TGTGCCAGCAGCTTTATGGGGGCGTCCTACGAGCAGTACTTC. Protein sequence: CASSFMGASYEQYF.

The J gene is TRBJ2-7, the V gene TRBV6-5; 7 nucleotides align to TRBD1. J lost 2 bases, V lost 5 bases, and 6 bases had no gene match. This CDR3 contains 14 residues. Germline CDR1 and CDR2: MNHEY and SVGAGI. Here the CDR3 reads CASSRPGTAYEQYF. The CDR3, as DNA: TGTGCCAGCAGTCGTCCCGGGACAGCCTACGAGCAGTACTTC.

The chain combines TRBV7-9 with TRBJ1-2; TRBD1 matches 9 bases. The CDR3 spans 14 residues. Germline V gene lookup returns CDR1 SEHNR and CDR2 FQNEAQ (reference sequence). V trimming: 2 bases; J trimming: 4 bases; junction bases outside the gene matches: 2. The DNA for the CDR3 is TGTGCCAGCAGCTTACGGGACAGGGCCTATGGCTACACCTTC. Protein: CASSLRDRAYGYTF.

The V gene is TRBV6-1, the J gene TRBJ2-7, with D perhaps TRBD1 (6 bases). Trimming took off 8 bases at V and 5 bases at J, with 10 bases between the two ends. Germline V gene lookup returns CDR1 MNHNS and CDR2 SASEGT. The CDR3 contains 11 residues. The CDR3, as DNA: TGTGCCAGCCACAGGGAAAACGAGCAGTACTTC. Its translation: CASHRENEQYF.

Turning to this clone: Possible read error: a much larger clone is one base away. The V gene is TRBV6-1, the J gene TRBJ1-1, with a possible D match to TRBD1 (6 bases). CDR3 size: 13 residues. Trimming shortened V by 6 bases and J by 1 base, and 9 bases separated the two germline ends. Germline CDR1 reads MNHNS; CDR2 reads SASEGT. The CDR3 reads CASSLTGNTEAFF. CDR3 nucleotides: TGTGCCAGCAGCCTGACAGGGAACACTGAAGCTTTCTTT.

This sequence joins TRBV7-6 and TRBJ2-3; weak D call: TRBD2 (5 bases). V lost 1 base and J lost 0, with 11 bases in between. Germline CDR1 SGHVS, CDR2 FNYEAQ. This CDR3 has 16 amino acids. The DNA of the CDR3 is TGTGCCAGCAGCTTAGAGACGGGATCTAGCACAGATACGCAGTATTTT. Amino acid sequence: CASSLETGSSTDTQYF.

The rearrangement uses TRBV9 and TRBJ2-2; 13 positions match TRBD2. Germline V gene lookup returns CDR1 SGDLS and CDR2 YYNGEE. V lost 0 bases, J lost 7 bases, and 3 bases stayed unmatched. The CDR3 extends over 16 amino acids. CDR3 sequence reads: CASSVGGTSGDGELFF. DNA for the CDR3: TGTGCCAGCAGCGTAGGAGGGACTAGCGGGGACGGGGAGCTGTTTTTT.

The chain has TRBV2 and TRBJ1-2, with TRBD1 identical over 7 bases. Trimming cost V 7 bases and J 4 bases; bases outside gene matches: 3. The germline V gene has CDR1 SNHLY and CDR2 FYNNEI. The CDR3 contains 12 residues. In DNA form, the CDR3 reads TGTGCCAGCATCAGACAGGGCTATGGCTACACCTTC. Amino acid sequence: CASIRQGYGYTF.

The chain couples TRBV2 to TRBJ1-2; D possibly corresponds to TRBD1 (6 bases). The germline V gene has CDR1 SNHLY and CDR2 FYNNEI. CDR3 length: 13 residues. Trimming took off 7 bases at V and 4 bases at J, with 13 bases between the two ends. The CDR3 is CASIRDTSYGYTF. In nucleotides, the CDR3 is TGTGCCAGCATCCGGGACACCAGCTATGGCTACACCTTC.